The text below deals with one T cell receptor beta chain. These data are taken from a study of tumor-infiltrating lymphocytes in localized non-small cell lung cancer. Study summary: Some samples were collected after neoadjuvant chemotherapy; smokers, never-smokers and several histologies were included.

The method was immunoSEQ multiplex PCR; TCRdb's version includes in-frame clones alone and lacks a portion of them. Of about 16,000 clones in the sample, around three quarters are singletons; the top ten hold 6.5%. The sample consisted of lung tumor tissue. The source is a human donor with non-small cell lung cancer.

CDR3 in DNA: TGTGCCAGCAGCCGAGGGGTGGGAGCTCAGCCCCAGCATTTT. Translated, it gives CASSRGVGAQPQHF. The chain uses TRBV2 and TRBJ1-5, with D perhaps matching TRBD1 (5 bases). The CDR3 has 14 amino acids. Between the trimmed V and J ends, which lost 6 bases and 6 bases, there was a span of 15 bases. The germline V gene encodes CDR1 SNHLY and CDR2 FYNNEI.